The rows below give T cell receptor beta chains drawn from one sample of a study of T cells in Graves' hyperthyroidism and ophthalmopathy. TCRdb recomputed calls from the multiplex PCR reads with MiXCR, one row per CDR3 protein. Here the sample spans about 350,000 distinct CDR3 sequences, roughly 14% being singletons. Material: blood. Source of these receptors: a woman in her twenties or thirties with Graves' hyperthyroidism. Both conserved end residues are part of each CDR3. The D gene is left open where the match is weak. The listing skips clone size in some rows; elsewhere it reads once, few, many or a size class.

>TRBJ2-2|many|TRBD2|TRBV2
TGTGCCAGCAGGCGGACTAGCGGGGGGTCCGGGGAGCTGTTTTTT
CASRRTSGGSGELFF
>TRBJ2-1|many|TRBD2|TRBV11-2
TGTGCCAGCAGCCAACGTGGGGACGGTGGACTAGCGGGAGGAGTATACAATGAGCAGTTCTTC
CASSQRGDGGLAGGVYNEQFF
>TRBJ2-3|-|-|TRBV15
TGTGCCACCAGCAGAGATCGTCCGGATACGCAGTATTTT
CATSRDRPDTQYF
>TRBJ2-1|many|TRBD2|TRBV28
TGTGCCAGCAGTCTAAGCGGGAGCGGAGATGAGCAGTTCTTC
CASSLSGSGDEQFF
>TRBJ1-2|-|-|TRBV4-3
TGCGCCAGCAGCCAAGAGGTGGGACGACCCCAACTCTATGGCTACACCTTC
CASSQEVGRPQLYGYTF
>TRBJ2-3|many|TRBD2|TRBV28
TGTGCCAGCAGTTTAGTACTAGCGGGAGATACGCAGTATTTT
CASSLVLAGDTQYF
>TRBJ2-5|few|-|TRBV12-5
TGTGCTAATGCCCGGGCGGAGACCCAGTACTTC
CANARAETQYF
>TRBJ1-3|many|-|TRBV12-3/TRBV12-4
TGTGCCTCCTGGCAGGGGACGGGAAACACCATATATTTT
CASWQGTGNTIYF
>TRBJ2-2|few|-|TRBV5-4
TGTGCCAGCAGCTTGGCCGGGCAGGGGGGCGGGGAGCTGTTTTTT
CASSLAGQGGGELFF
>TRBJ1-5|many|-|TRBV19
TGTGCCAGTAGTATGAACAGGGAGCGCCAGCCCCAGCATTTT
CASSMNRERQPQHF
>TRBJ2-1|-|TRBD2|TRBV7-9
TGTGCCAGCAGCTCCCGGCTAGCGGGCGGCAATGAGCAGTTCTTC
CASSSRLAGGNEQFF
>TRBJ2-3|many|-|TRBV7-2
TGTGCCAGCAGCTCAGCCTACGGCACAGATACGCAGTATTTT
CASSSAYGTDTQYF
>TRBJ1-5|-|TRBD1|TRBV7-9
TGTGCCAGCAGTTCCTCAGGGGGCGGCAATCAGCCCCAGCATTTT
CASSSSGGGNQPQHF
>TRBJ2-1|-|-|TRBV29-1
TGCAGCGTTGACTCCGGGCCTATCTCCTACAATGAGCAGTTCTTC
CSVDSGPISYNEQFF
>TRBJ2-5|many|-|TRBV24-1
TGTGCCACCAGTGACCCAAAAGGGTATAAAAAGACCCAGTACTTC
CATSDPKGYKKTQYF
>TRBJ2-3|many|TRBD2|TRBV20-1
TGCAGTGCTAGAGGGGGGGGGTATGCAGATACGCAGTATTTT
CSARGGGYADTQYF
>TRBJ2-7|many|TRBD1|TRBV12-3/TRBV12-4
TGTGCCAGCAGTCTCGGGGACAGGCCCTTCGAGCAGTACTTC
CASSLGDRPFEQYF
>TRBJ2-7|few|TRBD2|TRBV25-1
TGTGCCAGCAGTGAAGGTGTTAGGGGCGGGAGTATCTACGAGCAGTACTTC
CASSEGVRGGSIYEQYF
>TRBJ2-1|few|TRBD2|TRBV2
TGTGCCATCTTATATAGCGGGAGGGCCGTCTACAATGAGCAGTTCTTC
CAILYSGRAVYNEQFF
>TRBJ2-1|many|TRBD2|TRBV2
TGTGCCAGCAGTGAACTGGCTAGCGGGGGAAATGAGCAGTTCTTC
CASSELASGGNEQFF
>TRBJ2-5|many|TRBD2|TRBV3-1
TGTGCCAGCAGGACCCGGGGGGAACAAGAGACCCAGTACTTC
CASRTRGEQETQYF
>TRBJ2-1|few|TRBD2|TRBV18
TGTGCCAGCTCATCAGGACTAGCCGATGAGCAGTTCTTC
CASSSGLADEQFF
>TRBJ2-7|many|-|TRBV2
TGTGCCAGCAGGGTCTCCTACGAGCAGTACTTC
CASRVSYEQYF
>TRBJ2-5|few|-|TRBV25-1
TGTGCCAGCAGTCCACAAAACCAAGAGACCCAGTACTTC
CASSPQNQETQYF
>TRBJ2-7|many|TRBD2|TRBV7-9
TGTGCCAGCCGTGGAGGACTAGCGGTTTACGAGCAGTACTTC
CASRGGLAVYEQYF
>TRBJ1-1|many|TRBD1|TRBV27
TGTGCCAGCAGTTGGGACAGACTAGACACTGAAGCTTTCTTT
CASSWDRLDTEAFF
>TRBJ2-5|many|TRBD1|TRBV5-1
TGCGCCAGCAGCTTGGCCTATTGGGACAGACAAGAGACCCAGTACTTC
CASSLAYWDRQETQYF
>TRBJ2-2|-|-|TRBV9
TGTGCCAGCAGCCACCGGCTTGACAGCGGCAACACCGGGGAGCTGTTTTTT
CASSHRLDSGNTGELFF
>TRBJ2-3|many|-|TRBV2
TGTGCCAGCAGTGGAGACAGCCGCGCTACAGATACGCAGTATTTT
CASSGDSRATDTQYF
>TRBJ2-7|-|TRBD1|TRBV4-1
TGCGCCAGCAGCCCTGTTAAAGGGACAGGCTACGAGCAGTACTTC
CASSPVKGTGYEQYF
>TRBJ2-7|few|-|TRBV20-1
TGCAGTGCCCCCGGGACGGCTCCTACGAGGGGGCAGTACTTC
CSAPGTAPTRGQYF
>TRBJ2-5|-|TRBD2|TRBV30
TGTGCCTGGACCGGGACTAGCGGGATCGGAGAGACCCAGTACTTC
CAWTGTSGIGETQYF
>TRBJ1-1|-|-|TRBV12-3/TRBV12-4
TGTGCCAGCAGTTTAGATCGAGGGGGGACTGAAGCTTTCTTT
CASSLDRGGTEAFF
>TRBJ2-5|-|-|TRBV10-3
TGTGCCATCCCCCCGGGGGAGACCCAGTACTTC
CAIPPGETQYF
>TRBJ2-5|many|-|TRBV7-9
TGTGCCAGCAGCCCCGAGTCGGTGAGGGAGACCCAGTACTTC
CASSPESVRETQYF
>TRBJ1-1|many|-|TRBV28
TGTGCCAGCACCCCTGGCACTAATTGGATGAACACTGAAGCTTTCTTT
CASTPGTNWMNTEAFF
>TRBJ2-2|-|-|TRBV6-1
TGTGCCAGCACCGACAATGGGGAGCTGTTTTTT
CASTDNGELFF
>TRBJ2-7|many|TRBD2|TRBV28
TGTGCCAGCAGAGAAACCGGGACTAGCCTCTCCCGCGCCTACGAGCAGTACTTC
CASRETGTSLSRAYEQYF